Each of the 10 T cell receptor beta chains below was sequenced from the same sample in a study of neoadjuvant anti-PD-1 for oral cavity cancer (dated by TCRdb to about 2021). Sample time point, as interpreted from the label and publication: after neoadjuvant nivolumab, at surgical resection. Receptors were amplified or captured by the immunoSEQ multiplex PCR assay. The table comes from immuneACCESS by way of TCRdb, which keeps in-frame sequences with V and J called. Part of the clones is missing from these tables; in studies checked, under half for an unresolved V gene and the rest for unknown reasons. This sample has about 15,000 clones in its table, and 40% of those were observed once. 35% to 40% of the sample is held by the ten biggest clonotypes. Sequenced material: tumor tissue, taken after nivolumab (anti-PD-1) treatment. The origin of the receptors is a person aged 40-85 years with oral cavity squamous cell carcinoma.

In this sample, this clone turned up a few times. V gene TRBV19 combines with J gene TRBJ1-1; D perhaps matches TRBD1 (5 bases). V shed 3 bases and J shed 4 bases, with 12 bases lying between them. The CDR3 covers 14 residues. Looked up from germline, CDR1 is LNHDA and CDR2 is SQIVND (reference sequence). The CDR3 protein is CASSMAGLATEAFF. In DNA, the CDR3 is TGTGCCAGTAGTATGGCAGGGCTGGCCACTGAAGCTTTCTTT.

Within the sample, this clone is medium-sized. This rearrangement joins TRBV6-5 to TRBJ1-6, with 9 bases aligning to TRBD1. There are 14 residues in the CDR3. V lost 5 bases and J lost 14; bases outside the gene matches: 10. Germline-derived CDR1 and CDR2 are MNHEY and SVGAGI. The CDR3 DNA is TGTGCCAGCAGTATAGAGGGACAGGGATTATCCCTCCACTTT. This encodes CASSIEGQGLSLHF.

The chain combines TRBV4-1 with TRBJ1-1; no reliable D call. V was clipped by 4 bases and J by 1 base, with 10 bases between them. CDR1 and CDR2 from the germline V gene are MGHRA and YSYEKL. This CDR3 comprises 14 residues. The CDR3 DNA follows: TGCGCCAGCAGCCGCAATACACAGAACACTGAAGCTTTCTTT. Its protein is CASSRNTQNTEAFF.

This sequence joins TRBV5-5 and TRBJ1-1; D perhaps matches TRBD1 (6 bases). Between the trimmed V and J ends, which lost 6 bases and 1 base, there was a span of 13 bases. Per germline, CDR1 SGHKS and CDR2 YYEKEE (reference sequence). The CDR3 is 14 residues long. The CDR3 bases are TGTGCCAGCAAAACTATGGGGGCGAACACTGAAGCTTTCTTT. Amino acid sequence: CASKTMGANTEAFF.

The V gene is TRBV4-2, the J gene TRBJ1-2; 8 bases map to TRBD1. The CDR3 is made up of 15 amino acids. Trimming at V came to 1 base and at J to 3 bases, leaving 4 bases not matched to a gene. In germline, CDR1 is LGHNA, CDR2 YNFKEQ. CDR3 DNA sequence: TGTGCCAGCAGCCAAGCTGGACAGGGCTACTATGGCTACACCTTC. Its translation is CASSQAGQGYYGYTF.

Here the CDR3 reads CASSSGTGGWDEQFF. CDR3 sequence (DNA): TGCGCCAGCAGCTCCGGGACAGGGGGGTGGGATGAGCAGTTCTTC. This rearrangement joins TRBV5-1 to TRBJ2-1, with TRBD1 matching 11 bases. V gave up 3 bases and J gave up 8 bases; unmatched junction bases: 7. The germline V gene has CDR1 SGHRS and CDR2 YFSETQ. This CDR3 is built from 15 residues.

This chain uses TRBV7-2 with TRBJ1-1; D is uncertain. In germline, CDR1 is SGHTA, CDR2 FQGNSA. Trimming left V 4 bases short and J 2 bases short, with 11 bases between. This CDR3 spans 14 amino acids. The CDR3 region has the DNA TGTGCCAGCAGCTCAGAGGGTTTAAACACTGAAGCTTTCTTT. This codes for CASSSEGLNTEAFF.

The J gene is TRBJ2-6, the V gene TRBV2; tentative D call: TRBD1 (5 bases). V lost 3 bases, J lost 1 base, and 7 bases lay in between. The germline CDR1 and CDR2 sequences are SNHLY and FYNNEI. The CDR3 is 15 amino acids. The DNA of the CDR3 is TGTGCCAGCAGTGATTCAGGGTCTGGGGCCAACGTCCTGACTTTC. It codes for CASSDSGSGANVLTF.

This clone was recorded a few times. The chain employs TRBV6-1 and TRBJ2-7, with 7 bases aligning to TRBD1. V lost 5 bases and J lost 2; bases outside the gene matches: 6. The germline V gene has CDR1 MNHNS and CDR2 SASEGT. The length of the CDR3 is 14 residues. CDR3 in DNA: TGTGCCAGCAGTTCCGGACAGGCCCCCTACGAGCAGTACTTC. Its translation is CASSSGQAPYEQYF.

This clone was picked up a small number of times. The V call is TRBV5-8, the J call TRBJ1-2; D not certain. The V end was cut by 0 bases, the J end by 3 bases, with 3 bases between. The CDR3 is made up of 12 amino acids. The germline V gene has CDR1 SGHTS and CDR2 YDEGEE. The CDR3 protein is CASSLAYYGYTF. The CDR3 nucleotides read TGTGCCAGCAGCTTGGCCTACTATGGCTACACCTTC.